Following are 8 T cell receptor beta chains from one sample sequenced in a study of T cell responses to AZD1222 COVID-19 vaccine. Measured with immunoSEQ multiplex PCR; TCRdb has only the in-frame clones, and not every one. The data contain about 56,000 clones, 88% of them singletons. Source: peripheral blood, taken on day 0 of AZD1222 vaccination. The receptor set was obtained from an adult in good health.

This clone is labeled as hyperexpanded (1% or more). CDR3 in DNA: TGTGCCAGCAGCTGGGACACTAACTATGGCTACACCTTC. Protein sequence: CASSWDTNYGYTF. The chain has TRBV3-1 (or the pseudogene TRBV3-2) and TRBJ1-2, with a weak D call TRBD1 (6 bases). The CDR3 runs 13 residues. The V gene's germline CDR1 is LGHDT and CDR2 YNNKEL (reference sequence). Trimming cost V 5 bases and J 0 bases, with 7 bases left between them.

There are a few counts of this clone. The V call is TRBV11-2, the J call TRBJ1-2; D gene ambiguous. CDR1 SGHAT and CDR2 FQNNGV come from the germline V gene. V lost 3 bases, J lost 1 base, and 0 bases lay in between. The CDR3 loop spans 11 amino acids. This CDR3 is CASSFNYGYTF. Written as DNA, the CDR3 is TGTGCCAGCAGCTTTAACTATGGCTACACCTTC.

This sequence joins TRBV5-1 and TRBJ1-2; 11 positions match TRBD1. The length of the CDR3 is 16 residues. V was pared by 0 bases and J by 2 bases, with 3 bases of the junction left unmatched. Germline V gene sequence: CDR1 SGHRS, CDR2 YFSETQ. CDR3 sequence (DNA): TGCGCCAGCAGCTTGGAGGACAGGGGGCTGAACTATGGCTACACCTTC. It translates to CASSLEDRGLNYGYTF. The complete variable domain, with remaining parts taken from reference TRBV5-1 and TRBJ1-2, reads KAGVTQTPRYLIKTRGQQVTLSCSPISGHRSVSWYQQTPGQGLQFLFEYFSETQRNKGNFPGRFSGRQFSNSRSEMNVSTLELGDSALYLCASSLEDRGLNYGYTFGSGTRLTVV.

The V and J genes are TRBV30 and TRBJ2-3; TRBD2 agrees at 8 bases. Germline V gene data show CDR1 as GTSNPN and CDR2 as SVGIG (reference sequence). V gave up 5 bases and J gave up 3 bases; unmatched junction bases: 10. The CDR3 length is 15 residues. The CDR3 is CAWGPGSGRTDTQYF. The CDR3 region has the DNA TGTGCCTGGGGACCTGGGAGCGGGAGAACAGATACGCAGTATTTT.

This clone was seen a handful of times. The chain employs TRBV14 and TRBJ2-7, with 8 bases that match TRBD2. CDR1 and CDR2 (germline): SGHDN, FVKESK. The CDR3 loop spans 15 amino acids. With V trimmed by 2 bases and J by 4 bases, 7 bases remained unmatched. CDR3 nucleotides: TGTGCCAGCAGCCAACGACGGGAGGGTGGTTACGAGCAGTACTTC. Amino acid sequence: CASSQRREGGYEQYF.

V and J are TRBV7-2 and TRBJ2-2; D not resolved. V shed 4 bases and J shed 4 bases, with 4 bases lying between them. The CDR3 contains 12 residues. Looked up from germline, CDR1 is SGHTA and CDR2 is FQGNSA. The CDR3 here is CASSSFTGELFF. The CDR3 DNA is TGTGCCAGCAGCTCCTTCACCGGGGAGCTGTTTTTT.

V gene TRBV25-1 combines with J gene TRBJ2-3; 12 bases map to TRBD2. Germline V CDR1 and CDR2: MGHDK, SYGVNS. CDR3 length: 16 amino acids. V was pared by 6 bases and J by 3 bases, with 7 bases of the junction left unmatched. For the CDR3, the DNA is TGTGCCAGCAGCCCAAGCCTAGCGGGAGGGACAGATACGCAGTATTTT. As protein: CASSPSLAGGTDTQYF.

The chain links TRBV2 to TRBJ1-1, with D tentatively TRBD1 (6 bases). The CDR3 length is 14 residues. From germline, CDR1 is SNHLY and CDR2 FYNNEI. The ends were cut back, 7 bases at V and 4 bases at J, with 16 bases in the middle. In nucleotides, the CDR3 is TGTGCCAGCACCAGGGGCACTAGGGGCACTGAAGCTTTCTTT. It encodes CASTRGTRGTEAFF.